This T cell receptor beta chain emerged from a study of graft-versus-host responses after intestinal transplantation. Sequencing was performed with immunoSEQ multiplex PCR; in TCRdb, only in-frame clones are kept and a portion is missing. The sample has about 100,000 clones; roughly 87% are singletons. General study points: Early post-transplant HvG declines were associated with peak circulating GvH clone levels. In recipient marrow, GvH clones were found, and some appeared first in ileum or blood. Some patients had graft-donor T cell macrochimerism, and their allografts showed high graft-versus-host to host-versus-graft clonal ratios.

For this clone: What it binds is unknown.

Germline lookup yields CDR1 SGHRS and CDR2 YFSETQ. Unmatched junction bases numbered 7, after V lost 0 bases and J lost 2 bases. The CDR3 has 16 residues. V and J are TRBV5-1 and TRBJ2-7, with 8 bases identical to TRBD1. Sequences were derived from unstimulated CD4+ T cells sorted from spleen or lymph node cells, sampled before transplant. The clonotype comes from a human donor who was the organ donor for an intestinal transplant. The CDR3 nucleotides read TGCGCCAGCAGCTTGGCCACGAGACAGGGGACCTACGAGCAGTACTTC. The encoded protein is CASSLATRQGTYEQYF.